A single T cell receptor (beta chain) is shown here with its context. What it binds is not known. These data belong to a study of a mutant IDH1 vaccine in newly diagnosed glioma. About the research overall: Mean patient age was about 44 years; approximately 62% were male and about 40% female.

As to time point: week 5, during vaccination. The investigators gave 300 ug of mutant IDH1 20-mer peptide in each vaccine dose, together with topical imiquimod. In every donor, the tumor was a new WHO grade 3 or 4 IDH1-mutant, ATRX-lost astrocytoma. TCRdb's table, derived via immunoSEQ multiplex PCR, lists solely in-frame clones and lacks some. The data contain 35,000 to 45,000 clones, roughly 81% of them singletons. Source: PBMCs, taken from a glioma patient whose treatment included an IDH1 peptide vaccine. The sequence derives from a middle-aged man with glioma.

CDR3 residues: CASSLASGNTGELFF. Written as DNA, the CDR3 is TGTGCCAGCAGCTTAGCCAGCGGGAACACCGGGGAGCTGTTTTTT. V and J are TRBV7-9 and TRBJ2-2; the D gene is possibly TRBD2 (5 bases). This CDR3 has 15 amino acids. V dropped 0 bases and J dropped 1 base, with 6 bases sitting between them. Germline V CDR1 and CDR2: SEHNR, FQNEAQ (reference sequence).